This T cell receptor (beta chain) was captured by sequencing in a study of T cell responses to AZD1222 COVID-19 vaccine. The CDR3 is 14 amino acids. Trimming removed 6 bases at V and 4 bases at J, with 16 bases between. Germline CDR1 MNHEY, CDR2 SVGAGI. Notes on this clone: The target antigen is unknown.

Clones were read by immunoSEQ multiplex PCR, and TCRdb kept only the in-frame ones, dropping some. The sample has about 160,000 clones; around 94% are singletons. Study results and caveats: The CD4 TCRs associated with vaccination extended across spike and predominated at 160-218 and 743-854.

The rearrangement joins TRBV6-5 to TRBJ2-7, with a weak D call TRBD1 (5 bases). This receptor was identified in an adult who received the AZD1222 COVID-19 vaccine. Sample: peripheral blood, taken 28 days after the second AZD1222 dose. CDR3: CASSPRTKPYEQYF. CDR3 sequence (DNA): TGTGCCAGCAGCCCCCGGACAAAGCCTTACGAGCAGTACTTC.